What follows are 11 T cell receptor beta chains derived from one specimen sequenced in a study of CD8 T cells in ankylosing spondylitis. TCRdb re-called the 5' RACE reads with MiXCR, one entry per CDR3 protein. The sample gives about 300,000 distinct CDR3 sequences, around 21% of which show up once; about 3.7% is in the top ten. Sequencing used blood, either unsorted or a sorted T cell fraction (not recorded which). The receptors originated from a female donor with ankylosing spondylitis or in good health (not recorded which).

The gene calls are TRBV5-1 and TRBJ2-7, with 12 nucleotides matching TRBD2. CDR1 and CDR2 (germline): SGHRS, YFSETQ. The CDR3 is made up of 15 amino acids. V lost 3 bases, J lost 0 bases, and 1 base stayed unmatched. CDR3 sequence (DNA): TGCGCCAGCAGCTCGACTAGCGGGAGCTCCTACGAGCAGTACTTC. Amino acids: CASSSTSGSSYEQYF.

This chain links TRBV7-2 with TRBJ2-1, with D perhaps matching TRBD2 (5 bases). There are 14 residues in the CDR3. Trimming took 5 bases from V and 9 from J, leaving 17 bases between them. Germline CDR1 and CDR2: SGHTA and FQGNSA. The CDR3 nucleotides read TGTGCCAGCAGCCTCGACTCCCTGGGGAGTGAGCAGTTCTTC. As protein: CASSLDSLGSEQFF. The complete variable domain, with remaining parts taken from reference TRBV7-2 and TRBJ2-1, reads GAGVSQSPSNKVTEKGKDVELRCDPISGHTALYWYRQSLGQGLEFLIYFQGNSAPDKSGLPSDRFSAERTGGSVSTLTIQRTQQEDSAVYLCASSLDSLGSEQFFGPGTRLTVL.

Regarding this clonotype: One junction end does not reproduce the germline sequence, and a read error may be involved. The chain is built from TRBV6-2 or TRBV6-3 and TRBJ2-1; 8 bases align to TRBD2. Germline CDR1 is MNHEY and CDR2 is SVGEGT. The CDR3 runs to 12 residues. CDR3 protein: CASRRPSGSTLF. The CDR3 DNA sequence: TGTGCCAGCAGACGACCTAGCGGGTCTACCCTCTTC.

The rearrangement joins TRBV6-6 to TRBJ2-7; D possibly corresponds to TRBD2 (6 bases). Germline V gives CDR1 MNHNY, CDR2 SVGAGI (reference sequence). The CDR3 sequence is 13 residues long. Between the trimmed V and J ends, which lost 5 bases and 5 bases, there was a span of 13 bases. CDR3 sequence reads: CASSPRGSHEQYF. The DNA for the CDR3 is TGTGCCAGCAGTCCCCGGGGGTCCCACGAGCAGTACTTC.

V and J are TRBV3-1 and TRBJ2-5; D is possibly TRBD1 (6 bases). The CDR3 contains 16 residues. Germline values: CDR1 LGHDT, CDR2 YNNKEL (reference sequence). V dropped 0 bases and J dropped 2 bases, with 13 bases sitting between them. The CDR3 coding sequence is TGTGCCAGCAGCCAAGATCTCGGGACACGGCAAGAGACCCAGTACTTC. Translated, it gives CASSQDLGTRQETQYF.

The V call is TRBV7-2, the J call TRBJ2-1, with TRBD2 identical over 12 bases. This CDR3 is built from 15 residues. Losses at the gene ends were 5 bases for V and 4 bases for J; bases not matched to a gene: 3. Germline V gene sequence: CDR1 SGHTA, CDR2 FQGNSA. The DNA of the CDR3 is TGTGCCAGCAGCCGAACTAGCGGGAGGTACAATGAGCAGTTCTTC. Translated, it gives CASSRTSGRYNEQFF.

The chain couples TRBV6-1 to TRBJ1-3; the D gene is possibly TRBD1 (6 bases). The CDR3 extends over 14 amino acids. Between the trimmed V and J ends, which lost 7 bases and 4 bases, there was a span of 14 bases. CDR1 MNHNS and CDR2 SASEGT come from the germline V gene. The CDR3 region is CASIRGLGGNTIYF. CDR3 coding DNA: TGTGCCAGCATTCGGGGGCTAGGGGGAAACACCATATATTTT.

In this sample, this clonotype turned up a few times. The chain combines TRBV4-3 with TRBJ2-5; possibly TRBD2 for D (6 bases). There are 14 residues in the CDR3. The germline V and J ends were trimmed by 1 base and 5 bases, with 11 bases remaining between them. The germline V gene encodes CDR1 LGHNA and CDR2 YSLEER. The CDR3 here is CASSQGGVLETQYF. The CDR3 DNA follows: TGCGCCAGCAGCCAAGGGGGGGTTTTGGAGACCCAGTACTTC.

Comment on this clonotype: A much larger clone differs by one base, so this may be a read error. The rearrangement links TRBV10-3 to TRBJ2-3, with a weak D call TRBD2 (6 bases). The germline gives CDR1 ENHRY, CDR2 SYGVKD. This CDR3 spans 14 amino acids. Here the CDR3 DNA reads TGTGCCGTCAGTGAGTGGGAGGACACAGATACGCAGTATTTT. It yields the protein CAVSEWEDTDTQYF.

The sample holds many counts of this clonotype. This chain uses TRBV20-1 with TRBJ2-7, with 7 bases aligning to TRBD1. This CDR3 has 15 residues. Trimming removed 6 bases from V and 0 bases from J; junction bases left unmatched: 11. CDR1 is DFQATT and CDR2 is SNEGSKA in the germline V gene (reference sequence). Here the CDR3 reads CSATILTGLSYEQYF. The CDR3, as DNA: TGCAGTGCCACTATCTTGACAGGGCTCTCCTACGAGCAGTACTTC.

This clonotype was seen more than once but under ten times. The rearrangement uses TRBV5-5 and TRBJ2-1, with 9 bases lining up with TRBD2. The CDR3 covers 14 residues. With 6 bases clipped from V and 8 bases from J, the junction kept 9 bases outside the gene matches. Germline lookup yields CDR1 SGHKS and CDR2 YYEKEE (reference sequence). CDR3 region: CASTGTSRSDEQFF. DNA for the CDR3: TGTGCCAGCACCGGGACTAGCCGCTCTGATGAGCAGTTCTTC. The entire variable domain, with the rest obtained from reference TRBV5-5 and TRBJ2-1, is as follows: DAGVTQSPTHLIKTRGQQVTLRCSPISGHKSVSWYQQVLGQGPQFIFQYYEKEERGRGNFPDRFSARQFPNYSSELNVNALLLGDSALYLCASTGTSRSDEQFFGPGTRLTVL.